These 5 T cell receptor beta chains originate from one sample sequenced in a study of metastatic and nonmetastatic thyroid tumors. With MiXCR, TCRdb reprocessed the PCR reads. The data show about 45,000 clones, roughly 3.1% seen once. Ahead of thyroid surgery, no patient had received treatment of any kind. The sample was blood. The receptors were gathered from a female donor with papillary thyroid cancer or a benign thyroid nodule (not recorded which). Some clones in this sample may be carry-over from other donors' samples.

The chain joins TRBV19 to TRBJ1-2; 9 nucleotides agree with TRBD1. CDR1 and CDR2 (germline): LNHDA, SQIVND (reference sequence). The CDR3 runs 15 residues. V was clipped by 7 bases and J by 4 bases; unmatched bases: 10. CDR3 coding DNA: TGTGCCAGTACCCTTGCGGGACAGGGCGGCTATGGCTACACCTTC. Amino acids: CASTLAGQGGYGYTF.

This clone was observed a handful of times. One end of the junction varies from germline; a read error may be responsible. V usage is TRBV24-1 and J usage is TRBJ2-2; D possibly corresponds to TRBD2 (5 bases). There are 18 residues in the CDR3. Germline V gene sequence: CDR1 KGHDR, CDR2 SFDVKD. CDR3 sequence (DNA): TGTGACACCAGTGACTCCGGGAATAGAGGGCTGAACACCGGGGAGCTGTTTTTT. The encoded protein is CDTSDSGNRGLNTGELFF.

Details on this clone: The CDR3 does not end in the conserved phenylalanine or tryptophan, so this is likely a read error. The chain recombines TRBV20-1 with TRBJ1-2; 9 bases are shared with TRBD1. Germline V gene sequence: CDR1 DFQATT, CDR2 SNEGSKA (reference sequence). CDR3 length: 14 residues. J was trimmed by 7 bases and V by 5 bases; bases with no gene match: 11. The CDR3 reads CSAGGTGCKGGYTV. CDR3 in DNA: TGCAGTGCTGGCGGGACAGGGTGCAAGGGTGGCTACACCGTC.

This clone showed up many times. Additional DNA sequences in this sample encode the identical CDR3. This chain connects TRBV10-2 to TRBJ1-4; D might be TRBD1 (6 bases). The CDR3 is 15 amino acids. V dropped 6 bases and J dropped 5 bases, with 16 bases sitting between them. Per the germline V gene, CDR1 is WSHSY and CDR2 is SAAADI. The CDR3 here is CASRGFGGSNEKLFF. The CDR3 DNA sequence: TGCGCCAGCAGGGGGTTTGGGGGCTCGAATGAAAAACTGTTTTTT.

In this sample, this clone turned up a few times. The genes are TRBV20-1 and TRBJ1-2, with 8 bases that match TRBD1. The CDR3 length is 16 residues. V lost 7 bases and J lost 0; bases outside the gene matches: 13. The germline V gene has CDR1 DFQATT and CDR2 SNEGSKA (reference sequence). The CDR3 region has the DNA TGCAGTGTCAAGGGGGGATGGGACAGGACTAACTATGGCTACACCTTC. It specifies CSVKGGWDRTNYGYTF.